This T cell receptor (beta chain) appears in the sequencing data of a study of T cells in Graves' hyperthyroidism and ophthalmopathy. Whole-study context: The initial diagnosis was the point when peripheral blood was collected, ahead of any treatment.

Stable Graves' hyperthyroidism denoted no ophthalmopathy progression over 18 months. Regions amplified from RNA transcripts were the TCR beta CDR3 regions. In the first-round RT-PCR of the TCR CDR3, the HTBI primer set was used. TCRdb re-called the multiplex PCR reads with MiXCR, one entry per CDR3 protein. The data contain around 700,000 distinct CDR3 sequences, about 35% of them seen just once; the ten biggest clones take up approximately 31%. There are 17 residues in the CDR3. The V gene end was trimmed by 5 bases and the J gene end by 2 bases; junction bases not matched to a gene: 13. Germline V gene data show CDR1 as SEHNR and CDR2 as FQNEAQ (reference sequence). This clonotype was seen just once.

Sequencing input: blood. The chain uses TRBV7-9 and TRBJ2-3; 7 bases are a match to TRBD2. The source of this sequence is a woman aged 40 to 50 with Graves' hyperthyroidism. CDR3: CASSPPASGPLTDTQYF. CDR3 in DNA: TGTGCCAGCAGCCCCCCGGCTAGCGGCCCACTCACAGATACGCAGTATTTT.